This TCR beta chain was obtained from a study of T-cell memory formation after mild COVID-19. Overall study findings and caveats: Contracting CD4+ clones were located mainly in CM and EM, and CD8+ clones in EMRA. Pre-infection memory carried some responding clones, suggesting that cross-reactive memory joined. Unconfirmed was the SARS-CoV-2 specificity of second-wave clones that peaked on day 37.

This clonotype turned up a few times. Antigen: not known. Its ends do not fully match the called genes, so a read error is possible. Libraries for TCRalpha and TCRbeta carried sample barcodes and unique molecular identifiers via 5'RACE. MiXCR was run by TCRdb on the 5' RACE reads, yielding one entry per CDR3 protein. The data hold roughly 380,000 distinct CDR3 sequences, with 25% to 30% observed a single time. This clonotype was obtained from an adult woman who had mild COVID-19 (a few samples of this study predate the infection). Cell type and time point are not known. Sequenced material: PBMCs or a T cell subset sorted from them (not recorded which).

CDR3 region: CASSVGGLDNHETQYF. The CDR3 DNA sequence: TGTGCCAGCAGCGTAGGTGGGCTTGATAACCACGAGACCCAGTACTTC. The gene calls are TRBV9 and TRBJ2-5; D remains ambiguous. CDR1 and CDR2 (germline): SGDLS, YYNGEE. The CDR3 consists of 16 residues.